The TCR beta chain described here comes from a study of Ad26.COV2.S vaccination and SARS-CoV-2 variants. In the study overall: Of the COV1001 trial arms, the Ad26.COV2.S arm included the donor. By the intramuscular route, Ad26.COV2.S was given once, or twice 56 days apart. The study, taken as a whole, reports: Relative to placebo recipients, vaccine recipients exhibited elevated spike-specific TCR breadth. In TCR breadth and depth analyses, total T cell responses may have been underestimated.

Between the trimmed V and J ends, which lost 2 bases and 8 bases, there was a span of 7 bases. The CDR3 covers 12 residues. Germline V gene lookup returns CDR1 SGHAT and CDR2 FQDESV (reference sequence). Sequenced by immunoSEQ multiplex PCR; TCRdb stores in-frame clones only, minus some. The sample yields around 300,000 clones, roughly 90% seen once. Treatment of the sample: around 19 received Ad26.COV2.S at low or high dose, single or two shots; about five received placebo; per-sample allocation not given. All samples were drawn on day 63, counting from the first vaccine or placebo injection. Details on this clone: Its specificity is not known.

The receptor was isolated from a person between 18 and 65 years old who received the Ad26.COV2.S COVID-19 vaccine or a placebo. The V gene is TRBV11-1, the J gene TRBJ2-1; D remains ambiguous. Sequenced here: peripheral blood, sampled in a trial of Ad26.COV2.S vaccine versus placebo. CDR3 nucleotide sequence: TGTGCCAGCAGCTTAAGTAGCTATGAGCAGTTCTTC. Translating it yields CASSLSSYEQFF.